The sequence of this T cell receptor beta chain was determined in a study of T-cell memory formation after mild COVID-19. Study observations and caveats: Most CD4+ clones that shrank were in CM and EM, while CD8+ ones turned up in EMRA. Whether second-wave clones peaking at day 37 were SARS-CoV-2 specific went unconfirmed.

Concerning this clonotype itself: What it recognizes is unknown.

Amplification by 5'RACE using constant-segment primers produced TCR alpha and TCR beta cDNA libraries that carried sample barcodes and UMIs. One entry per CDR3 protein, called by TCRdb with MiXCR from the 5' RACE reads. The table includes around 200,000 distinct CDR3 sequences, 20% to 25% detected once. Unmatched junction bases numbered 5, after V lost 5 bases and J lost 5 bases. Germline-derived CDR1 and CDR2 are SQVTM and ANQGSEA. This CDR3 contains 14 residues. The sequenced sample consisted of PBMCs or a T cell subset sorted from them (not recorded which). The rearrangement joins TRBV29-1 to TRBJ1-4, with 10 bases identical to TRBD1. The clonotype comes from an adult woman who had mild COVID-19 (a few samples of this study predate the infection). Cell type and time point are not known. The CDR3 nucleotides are TGCAGCGTTCACCGGACAGGGGGAAATGAAAAACTGTTTTTT. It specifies CSVHRTGGNEKLFF.